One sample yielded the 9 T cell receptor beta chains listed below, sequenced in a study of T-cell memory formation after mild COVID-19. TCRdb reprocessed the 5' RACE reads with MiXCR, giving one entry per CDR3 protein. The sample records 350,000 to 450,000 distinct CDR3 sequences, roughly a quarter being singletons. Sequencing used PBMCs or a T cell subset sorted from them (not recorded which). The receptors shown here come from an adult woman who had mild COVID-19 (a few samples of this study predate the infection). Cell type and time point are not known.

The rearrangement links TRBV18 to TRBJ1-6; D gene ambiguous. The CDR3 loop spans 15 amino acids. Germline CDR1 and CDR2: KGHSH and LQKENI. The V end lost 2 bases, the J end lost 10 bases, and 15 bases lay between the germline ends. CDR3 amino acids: CASSPNKGSNSPLHF. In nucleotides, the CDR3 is TGTGCCAGCTCACCAAACAAAGGGTCGAACTCACCCCTCCACTTT.

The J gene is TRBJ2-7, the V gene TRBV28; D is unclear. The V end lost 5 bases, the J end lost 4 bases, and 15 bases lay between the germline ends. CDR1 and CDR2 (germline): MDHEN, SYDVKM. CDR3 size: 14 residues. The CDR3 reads CASSPTLVPYEQYF. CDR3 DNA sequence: TGTGCCAGCAGTCCCACCCTAGTCCCTTACGAGCAGTACTTC.

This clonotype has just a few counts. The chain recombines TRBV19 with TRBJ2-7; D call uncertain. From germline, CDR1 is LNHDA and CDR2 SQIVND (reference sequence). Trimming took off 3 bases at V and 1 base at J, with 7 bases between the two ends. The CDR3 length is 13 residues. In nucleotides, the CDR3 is TGTGCCAGTAGTATGTACAGATCCTACGAGCAGTACTTC. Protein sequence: CASSMYRSYEQYF.

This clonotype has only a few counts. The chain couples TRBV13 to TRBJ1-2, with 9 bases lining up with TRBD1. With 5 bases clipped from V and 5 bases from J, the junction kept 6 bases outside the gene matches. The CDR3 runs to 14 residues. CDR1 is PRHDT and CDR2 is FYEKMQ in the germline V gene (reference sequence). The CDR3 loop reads CASSVGGTGYGYTF. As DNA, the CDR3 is TGTGCCAGCAGCGTGGGCGGGACAGGGTATGGCTACACCTTC. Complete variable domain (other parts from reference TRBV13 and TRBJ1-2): AAGVIQSPRHLIKEKRETATLKCYPIPRHDTVYWYQQGPGQDPQFLISFYEKMQSDKGSIPDRFSAQQFSDYHSELNMSSLELGDSALYFCASSVGGTGYGYTFGSGTRLTVV.

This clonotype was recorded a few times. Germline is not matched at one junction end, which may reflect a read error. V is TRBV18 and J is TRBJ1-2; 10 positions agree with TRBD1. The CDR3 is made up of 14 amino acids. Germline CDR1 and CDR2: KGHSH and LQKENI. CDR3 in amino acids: CASSAPGTGDGYTF. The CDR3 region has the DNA TGTGCCAGCTCAGCACCCGGGACAGGGGATGGCTACACCTTC. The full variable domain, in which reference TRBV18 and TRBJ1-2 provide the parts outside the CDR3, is NAGVMQNPRHLVRRRGQEARLRCSPMKGHSHVYWYRQLPEEGLKFMVYLQKENIIDESGMPKERFSAEFPKEGPSILRIQQVVRGDSAAYFCASSAPGTGDGYTFGSGTRLTVV.

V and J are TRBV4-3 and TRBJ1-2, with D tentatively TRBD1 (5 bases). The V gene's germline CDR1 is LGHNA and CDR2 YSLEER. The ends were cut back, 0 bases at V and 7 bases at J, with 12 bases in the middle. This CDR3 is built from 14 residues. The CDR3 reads CASSQDSGVGGYTF. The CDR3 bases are TGCGCCAGCAGCCAAGATTCGGGGGTTGGTGGCTACACCTTC.

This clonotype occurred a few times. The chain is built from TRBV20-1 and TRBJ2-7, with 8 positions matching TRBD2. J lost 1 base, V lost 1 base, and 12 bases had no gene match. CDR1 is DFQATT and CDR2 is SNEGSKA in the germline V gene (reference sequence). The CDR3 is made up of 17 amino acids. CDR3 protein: CSARVNEVTSGSYEQYF. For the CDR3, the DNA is TGCAGTGCTAGAGTGAATGAAGTTACTAGCGGATCCTACGAGCAGTACTTC.

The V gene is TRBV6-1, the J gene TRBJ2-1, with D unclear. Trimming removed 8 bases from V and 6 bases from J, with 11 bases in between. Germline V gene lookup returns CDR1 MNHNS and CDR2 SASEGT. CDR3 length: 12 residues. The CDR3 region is CASSLNGNEQFF. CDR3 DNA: TGTGCCAGCTCCTTGAATGGCAATGAGCAGTTCTTC.

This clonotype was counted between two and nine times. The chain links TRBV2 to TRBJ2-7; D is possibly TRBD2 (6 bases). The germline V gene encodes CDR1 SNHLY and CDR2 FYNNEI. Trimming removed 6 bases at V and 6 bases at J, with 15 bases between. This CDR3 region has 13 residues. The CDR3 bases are TGTGCCAGCAGCATCGGAGGGTCCGGCGAGCAGTACTTC. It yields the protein CASSIGGSGEQYF.